This T cell receptor beta chain stems from a study of blood T cell repertoires in COVID-19. The table lists this clone with a few counts. The method was immunoSEQ multiplex PCR; TCRdb's version includes in-frame clones alone and lacks a portion of them. This sample has about 60,000 clones, with about 80% found just once. This TCR came from a woman aged 80 or over with acute or convalescent COVID-19. What was sequenced was peripheral blood.

CDR3 in amino acids: CAGRVGQGSNQPQHF. For the CDR3, the DNA is TGTGCGGGCCGCGTGGGACAGGGCAGCAATCAGCCCCAGCATTTT. The J gene is TRBJ1-5, the V gene TRBV30; 9 positions agree with TRBD1. CDR3 length: 15 residues. CDR1 is GTSNPN, CDR2 SVGIG, per germline (reference sequence).